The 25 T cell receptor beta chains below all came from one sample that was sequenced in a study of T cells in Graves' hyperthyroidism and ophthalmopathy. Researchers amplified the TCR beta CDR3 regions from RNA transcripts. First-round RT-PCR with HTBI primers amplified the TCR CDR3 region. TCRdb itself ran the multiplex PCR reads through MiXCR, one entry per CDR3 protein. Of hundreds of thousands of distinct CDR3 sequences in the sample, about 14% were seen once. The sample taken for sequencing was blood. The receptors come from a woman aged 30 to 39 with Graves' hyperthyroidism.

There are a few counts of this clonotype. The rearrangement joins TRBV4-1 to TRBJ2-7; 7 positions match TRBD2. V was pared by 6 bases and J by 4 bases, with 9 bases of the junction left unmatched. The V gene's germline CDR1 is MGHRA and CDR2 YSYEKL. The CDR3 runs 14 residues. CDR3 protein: CASSTSDLDYEQYF. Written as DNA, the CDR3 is TGCGCCAGCAGTACTAGCGACCTTGATTACGAGCAGTACTTC.

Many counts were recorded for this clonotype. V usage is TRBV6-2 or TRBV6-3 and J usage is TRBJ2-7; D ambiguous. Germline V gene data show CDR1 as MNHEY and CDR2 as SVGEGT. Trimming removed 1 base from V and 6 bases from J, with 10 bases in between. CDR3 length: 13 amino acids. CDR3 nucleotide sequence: TGTGCCAGCAGTTACTATCTCTCCCGCGAGCAGTACTTC. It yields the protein CASSYYLSREQYF.

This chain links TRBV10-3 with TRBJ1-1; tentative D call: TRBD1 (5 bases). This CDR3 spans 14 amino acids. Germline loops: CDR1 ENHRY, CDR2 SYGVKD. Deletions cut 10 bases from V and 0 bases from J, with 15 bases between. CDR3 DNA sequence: TGTGCCACCCAGTCGGGGGTCATGAACACTGAAGCTTTCTTT. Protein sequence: CATQSGVMNTEAFF.

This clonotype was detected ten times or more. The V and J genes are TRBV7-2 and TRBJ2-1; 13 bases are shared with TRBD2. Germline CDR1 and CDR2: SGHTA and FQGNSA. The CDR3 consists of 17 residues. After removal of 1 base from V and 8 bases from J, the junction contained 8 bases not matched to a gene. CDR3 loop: CASSLEMGLAGWYEQFF. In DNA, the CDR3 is TGTGCCAGCAGCTTAGAGATGGGACTAGCGGGGTGGTATGAGCAGTTCTTC.

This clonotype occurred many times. DNA for the CDR3: TGTGCCAGCAGCTTGGCCTCCTTGGAAAAACTGTTTTTT. It is translated as CASSLASLEKLFF. V is TRBV5-5 and J is TRBJ1-4; no reliable D call. This CDR3 has 13 amino acids. Germline V CDR1 and CDR2: SGHKS, YYEKEE (reference sequence). Trimming removed 0 bases from V and 8 bases from J, with 8 bases in between.

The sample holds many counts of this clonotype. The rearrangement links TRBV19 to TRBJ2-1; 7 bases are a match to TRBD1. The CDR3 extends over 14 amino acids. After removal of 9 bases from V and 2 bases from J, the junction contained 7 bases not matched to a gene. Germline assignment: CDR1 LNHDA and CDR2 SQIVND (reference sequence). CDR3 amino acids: CASSRQGTYNEQFF. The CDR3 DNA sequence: TGTGCCAGCAGTCGACAGGGTACCTACAATGAGCAGTTCTTC.

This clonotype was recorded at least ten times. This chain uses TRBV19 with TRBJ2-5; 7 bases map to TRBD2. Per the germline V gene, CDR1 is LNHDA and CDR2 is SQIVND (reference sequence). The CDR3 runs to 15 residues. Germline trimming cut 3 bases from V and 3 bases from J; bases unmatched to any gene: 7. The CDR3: CASSIREVGKETQYF. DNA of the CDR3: TGTGCCAGTAGTATCCGGGAGGTGGGAAAAGAGACCCAGTACTTC.

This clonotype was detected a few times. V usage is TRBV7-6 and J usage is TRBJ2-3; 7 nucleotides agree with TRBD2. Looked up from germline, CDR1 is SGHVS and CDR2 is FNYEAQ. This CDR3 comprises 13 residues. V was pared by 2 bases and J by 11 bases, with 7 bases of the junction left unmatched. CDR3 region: CASSLTIWGGQYF. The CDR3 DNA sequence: TGTGCCAGCAGCTTAACCATCTGGGGGGGGCAGTATTTT.

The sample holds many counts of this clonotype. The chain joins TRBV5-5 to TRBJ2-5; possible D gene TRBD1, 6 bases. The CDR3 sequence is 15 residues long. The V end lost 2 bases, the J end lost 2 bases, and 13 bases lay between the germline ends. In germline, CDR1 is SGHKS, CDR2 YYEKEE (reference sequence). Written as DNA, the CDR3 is TGTGCCAGCAGCTTAACCGGGACATATCAAGAGACCCAGTACTTC. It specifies CASSLTGTYQETQYF. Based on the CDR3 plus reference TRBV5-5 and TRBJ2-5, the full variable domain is DAGVTQSPTHLIKTRGQQVTLRCSPISGHKSVSWYQQVLGQGPQFIFQYYEKEERGRGNFPDRFSARQFPNYSSELNVNALLLGDSALYLCASSLTGTYQETQYFGPGTRLLVL.

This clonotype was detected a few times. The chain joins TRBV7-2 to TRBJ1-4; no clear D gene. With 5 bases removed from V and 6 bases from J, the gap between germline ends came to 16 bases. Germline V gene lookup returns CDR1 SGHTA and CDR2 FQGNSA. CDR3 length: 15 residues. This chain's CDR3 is CASSALGDRHEKLFF. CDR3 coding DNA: TGTGCCAGCAGCGCCCTAGGCGATCGCCATGAAAAACTGTTTTTT.

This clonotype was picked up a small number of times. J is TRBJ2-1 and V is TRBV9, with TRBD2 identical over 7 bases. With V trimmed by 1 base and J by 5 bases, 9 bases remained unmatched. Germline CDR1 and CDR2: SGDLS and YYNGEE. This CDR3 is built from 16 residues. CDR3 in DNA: TGTGCCAGCAGCGTACTCCCGGGAGGAGGGGACAATGAGCAGTTCTTC. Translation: CASSVLPGGGDNEQFF.

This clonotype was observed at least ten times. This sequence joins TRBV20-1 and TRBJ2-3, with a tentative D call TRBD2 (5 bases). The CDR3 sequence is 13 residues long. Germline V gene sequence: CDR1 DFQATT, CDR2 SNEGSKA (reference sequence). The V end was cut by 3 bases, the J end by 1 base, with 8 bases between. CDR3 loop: CSASSSRTDTQYF. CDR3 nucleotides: TGCAGTGCTAGTTCTAGCCGCACAGATACGCAGTATTTT.

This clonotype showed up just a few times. The CDR3 DNA sequence: TGTGCCAGTAGTATAGGGACTAGCGGGAGTTACAATGAGCAGTTCTTC. Translated, it gives CASSIGTSGSYNEQFF. This chain joins TRBV19 and TRBJ2-1, with 13 bases lining up with TRBD2. The V gene's germline CDR1 is LNHDA and CDR2 SQIVND (reference sequence). The junction had 1 base not matched to a gene; V was cut back by 1 base and J by 4 bases. This CDR3 is built from 16 residues.

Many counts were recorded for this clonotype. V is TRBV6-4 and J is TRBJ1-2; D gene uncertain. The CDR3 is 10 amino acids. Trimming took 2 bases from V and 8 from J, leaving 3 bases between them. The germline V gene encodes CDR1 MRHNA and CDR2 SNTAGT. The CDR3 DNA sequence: TGTGCCAGCAGTGACAGGGGCTACACCTTC. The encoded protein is CASSDRGYTF.

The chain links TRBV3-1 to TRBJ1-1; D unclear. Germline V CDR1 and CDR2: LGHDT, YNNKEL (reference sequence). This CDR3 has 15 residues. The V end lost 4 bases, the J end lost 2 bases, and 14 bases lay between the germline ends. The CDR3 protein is CASSLGRYPNTEAFF. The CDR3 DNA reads TGTGCCAGCAGCCTTGGACGTTACCCCAACACTGAAGCTTTCTTT.

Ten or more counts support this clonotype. Here the CDR3 reads CASSPTAGLAGGNEQFF. Here the CDR3 DNA reads TGTGCCAGCAGTCCGACCGCGGGACTAGCGGGAGGAAATGAGCAGTTCTTC. This rearrangement joins TRBV12-3 or TRBV12-4 to TRBJ2-1, with 15 bases that match TRBD2. The length of the CDR3 is 17 residues. Trimming took 5 bases from V and 7 from J; bases not matched to a gene: 9.

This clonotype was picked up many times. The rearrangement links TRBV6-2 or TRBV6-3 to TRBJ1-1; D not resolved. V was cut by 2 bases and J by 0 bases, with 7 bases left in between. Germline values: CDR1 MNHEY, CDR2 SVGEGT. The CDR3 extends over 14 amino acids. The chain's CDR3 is CASSYLGVNTEAFF. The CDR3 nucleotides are TGTGCCAGCAGTTACCTCGGGGTGAACACTGAAGCTTTCTTT.

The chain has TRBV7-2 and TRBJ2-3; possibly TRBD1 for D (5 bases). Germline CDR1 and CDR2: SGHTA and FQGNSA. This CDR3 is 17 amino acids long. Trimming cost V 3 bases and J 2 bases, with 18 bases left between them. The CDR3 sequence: CASSFLRKDKSTDTQYF. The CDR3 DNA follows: TGTGCCAGCAGCTTTTTAAGAAAGGACAAATCCACAGATACGCAGTATTTT.

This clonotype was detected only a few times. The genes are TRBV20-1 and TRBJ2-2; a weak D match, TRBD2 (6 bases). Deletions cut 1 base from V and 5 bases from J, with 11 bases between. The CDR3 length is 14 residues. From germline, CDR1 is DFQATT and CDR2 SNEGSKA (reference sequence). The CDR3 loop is CSARVGGTTGELFF. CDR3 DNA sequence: TGCAGTGCTAGAGTAGGCGGGACTACCGGGGAGCTGTTTTTT.

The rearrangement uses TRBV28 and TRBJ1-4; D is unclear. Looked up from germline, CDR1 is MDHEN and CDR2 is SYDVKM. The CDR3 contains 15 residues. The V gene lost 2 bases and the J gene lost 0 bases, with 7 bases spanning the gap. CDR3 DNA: TGTGCCAGCAGTTTAAGGGCTACAACTAATGAAAAACTGTTTTTT. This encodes CASSLRATTNEKLFF.

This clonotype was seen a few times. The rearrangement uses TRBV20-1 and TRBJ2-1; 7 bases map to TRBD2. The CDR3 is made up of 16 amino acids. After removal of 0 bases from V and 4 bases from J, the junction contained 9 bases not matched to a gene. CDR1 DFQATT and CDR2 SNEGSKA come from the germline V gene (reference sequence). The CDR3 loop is CSARENKAGPYNEQFF. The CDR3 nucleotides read TGCAGTGCTAGAGAAAACAAAGCGGGGCCTTACAATGAGCAGTTCTTC.

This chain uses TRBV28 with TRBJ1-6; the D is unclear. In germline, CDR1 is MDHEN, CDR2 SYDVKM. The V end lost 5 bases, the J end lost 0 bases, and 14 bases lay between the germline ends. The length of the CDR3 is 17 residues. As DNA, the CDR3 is TGTGCCAGCAGTCCCCCGGCAACAAGCTCCTATAATTCACCCCTCCACTTT. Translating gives CASSPPATSSYNSPLHF.

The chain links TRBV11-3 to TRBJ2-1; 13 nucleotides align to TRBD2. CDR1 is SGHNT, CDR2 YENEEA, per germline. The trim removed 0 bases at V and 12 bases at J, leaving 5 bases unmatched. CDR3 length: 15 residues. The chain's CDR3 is CASSLDSTSGRGQFF. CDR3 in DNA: TGTGCCAGCAGCTTAGATAGTACTAGCGGGAGGGGGCAGTTCTTC.

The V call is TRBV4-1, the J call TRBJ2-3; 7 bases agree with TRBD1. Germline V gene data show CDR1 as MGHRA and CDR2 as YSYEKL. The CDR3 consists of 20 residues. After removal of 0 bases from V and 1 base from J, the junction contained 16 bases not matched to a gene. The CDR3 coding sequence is TGCGCCAGCAGCCAAGATTTTGTACAGGGGACCCTGGCGGGCACAGATACGCAGTATTTT. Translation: CASSQDFVQGTLAGTDTQYF.

CDR3: CSARAGSYYEQYF. CDR3 DNA sequence: TGCAGTGCTAGAGCAGGGTCCTACTACGAGCAGTACTTC. The chain has TRBV20-1 and TRBJ2-7, with a possible D match to TRBD1 (5 bases). Trimming removed 1 base at V and 3 bases at J, with 10 bases between. CDR1 is DFQATT and CDR2 is SNEGSKA in the germline V gene (reference sequence). The CDR3 is 13 residues long.